The next 23 T cell receptor beta chains were all read from a single sample in a study of blood T cell repertoires in COVID-19. Profiled with immunoSEQ multiplex PCR; TCRdb holds only in-frame clones, not every one. The sample has around 150,000 clones, about 72% seen once; the top ten hold over 9.5%. The sequenced sample consisted of peripheral blood. All receptors derive from a man aged 55 to 70 who had recovered from COVID-19.

This clone was recorded only once. Here the CDR3 DNA reads TGTGCCAGCAGCCGACAGGGTGCGGGGGGGACCTACGAGCAGTACTTC. The encoded protein is CASSRQGAGGTYEQYF. V usage is TRBV5-4 and J usage is TRBJ2-7, with 9 nucleotides matching TRBD2. The CDR3 loop spans 16 amino acids. Germline V gene data show CDR1 as SGHNT and CDR2 as YYREEE (reference sequence). J lost 2 bases, V lost 4 bases, and 10 bases had no gene match.

The genes are TRBV6-1 and TRBJ1-2, with 9 bases matching TRBD1. Trimming removed 1 base from V and 5 bases from J; junction bases left unmatched: 5. The germline V gene encodes CDR1 MNHNS and CDR2 SASEGT. The CDR3 spans 15 residues. In nucleotides, the CDR3 is TGTGCCAGCAGTGAAGAAGGGACAGGGAGGTATGGCTACACCTTC. The encoded protein is CASSEEGTGRYGYTF.

The chain couples TRBV19 to TRBJ1-5; D may be TRBD1 (5 bases). The V gene lost 0 bases and the J gene lost 2 bases, with 17 bases spanning the gap. The CDR3 is 18 residues long. CDR1 is LNHDA and CDR2 is SQIVND in the germline V gene (reference sequence). The CDR3 coding sequence is TGTGCCAGTAGTATAGAAACGTTCAGGGTCCGTCGCAATCAGCCCCAGCATTTT. As protein: CASSIETFRVRRNQPQHF.

The chain has TRBV6-6 and TRBJ1-5; D is undetermined. Germline CDR1 is MNHNY and CDR2 is SVGAGI (reference sequence). Trimming pared 5 bases from V and 0 bases from J, leaving 17 bases between. The CDR3 sequence is 17 residues long. The CDR3 DNA reads as TGTGCCAGCAGTCGGGTAGTGGGCACCTATAGCAATCAGCCCCAGCATTTT. Residues: CASSRVVGTYSNQPQHF.

The J gene is TRBJ2-3, the V gene TRBV20-1, with D uncertain. Germline V CDR1 and CDR2: DFQATT, SNEGSKA (reference sequence). V was cut by 5 bases and J by 6 bases, with 6 bases left in between. CDR3 length equals 10 residues. Here the CDR3 DNA reads TGCAGTGCTTTCGAGGATACGCAGTATTTT. Amino acids: CSAFEDTQYF.

V usage is TRBV2 and J usage is TRBJ2-7; a weak D match, TRBD1 (5 bases). Germline CDR1 reads SNHLY; CDR2 reads FYNNEI. CDR3 length equals 14 residues. The V gene lost 3 bases and the J gene lost 5 bases, with 14 bases spanning the gap. CDR3 residues: CASSDRQGSHEQYF. The DNA of the CDR3 is TGTGCCAGCAGTGACCGCCAGGGTTCGCACGAGCAGTACTTC.

V usage is TRBV4-1 and J usage is TRBJ2-4; 16 bases agree with TRBD2. The CDR3 has 18 amino acids. V gave up 3 bases and J gave up 2 bases; unmatched junction bases: 4. Looked up from germline, CDR1 is MGHRA and CDR2 is YSYEKL. The CDR3 coding sequence is TGCGCCAGCAGCCAGGGACTAGCGGGGGGGATATCCAAAAACATTCAGTACTTC. Translated: CASSQGLAGGISKNIQYF.

V is TRBV3-1 (or the pseudogene TRBV3-2) and J is TRBJ2-7; D may be TRBD2 (5 bases). Germline CDR1 is LGHDT and CDR2 is YNNKEL (reference sequence). Trimming removed 5 bases from V and 2 bases from J, with 13 bases in between. CDR3 length equals 14 residues. CDR3 amino acids: CASSRKPGTYEQYF. The CDR3 DNA is TGTGCCAGCAGCAGAAAACCCGGGACCTACGAGCAGTACTTC.

This chain joins TRBV6-5 and TRBJ1-5, with no clear D. This CDR3 is 15 amino acids long. Germline V lookup: CDR1 MNHEY, CDR2 SVGAGI. Trimming took 6 bases from V and 0 from J, leaving 12 bases between them. CDR3 in amino acids: CASRLETYSNQPQHF. The CDR3 coding sequence is TGTGCCAGCAGGCTGGAGACGTATAGCAATCAGCCCCAGCATTTT.

The rearrangement uses TRBV28 and TRBJ2-1, with D possibly being TRBD2 (6 bases). V was cut by 3 bases and J by 7 bases, with 19 bases left in between. The CDR3 consists of 16 residues. CDR1 and CDR2 from the germline V gene are MDHEN and SYDVKM. The CDR3 is CASSFPLYGGRNEQFF. The CDR3, as DNA: TGTGCCAGCAGTTTCCCCCTCTACGGAGGGCGGAATGAGCAGTTCTTC.

V and J are TRBV6-5 and TRBJ1-1; D uncertain. CDR3 size: 14 residues. Germline CDR1 MNHEY, CDR2 SVGAGI. Trimming pared 0 bases from V and 0 bases from J, leaving 5 bases between. Here the CDR3 reads CASSYSDLNTEAFF. The CDR3 nucleotides read TGTGCCAGCAGTTACTCCGACTTGAACACTGAAGCTTTCTTT.

This sequence joins TRBV7-3 and TRBJ2-3, with 7 bases aligning to TRBD1. Germline V gives CDR1 SGHTA, CDR2 FQGTGA. The V gene end was trimmed by 4 bases and the J gene end by 2 bases; junction bases not matched to a gene: 9. The CDR3 is 16 residues long. The CDR3 protein is CASSSRAGGDTDTQYF. The CDR3 DNA is TGTGCCAGCAGCTCAAGAGCAGGGGGAGACACAGATACGCAGTATTTT.

V is TRBV19 and J is TRBJ1-1; the D gene is possibly TRBD1 (6 bases). The length of the CDR3 is 19 residues. Trimming took 6 bases from V and 6 from J, leaving 32 bases between them. Germline-derived CDR1 and CDR2 are LNHDA and SQIVND (reference sequence). The DNA of the CDR3 is TGTGCCAGTAGGGGAGTAGTATTGATGGGCGCGGGGGCTGGCTCTGAAGCTTTCTTT. This codes for CASRGVVLMGAGAGSEAFF.

The chain combines TRBV5-4 with TRBJ2-3; 9 nucleotides align to TRBD1. Unmatched junction bases numbered 7, after V lost 3 bases and J lost 5 bases. The CDR3 is 15 residues long. Germline loops: CDR1 SGHNT, CDR2 YYREEE (reference sequence). The DNA of the CDR3 is TGTGCCAGCAGCTCCGGGACAGGGCGGAGAGATACGCAGTATTTT. This gives the protein CASSSGTGRRDTQYF. The full variable domain, its missing parts supplied by reference TRBV5-4 and TRBJ2-3, is ETGVTQSPTHLIKTRGQQVTLRCSSQSGHNTVSWYQQALGQGPQFIFQYYREEENGRGNFPPRFSGLQFPNYSSELNVNALELDDSALYLCASSSGTGRRDTQYFGPGTRLTVL.

This chain connects TRBV19 to TRBJ2-2; a possible D gene is TRBD1 (5 bases). Germline V CDR1 and CDR2: LNHDA, SQIVND (reference sequence). The CDR3 is made up of 15 amino acids. The V end was cut by 9 bases, the J end by 6 bases, with 20 bases between. DNA of the CDR3: TGTGCCAGCCACGCGTCTGGACAAGTCCCCGGGGAGCTGTTTTTT. Its translation is CASHASGQVPGELFF.

The chain joins TRBV16 to TRBJ1-1, with D possibly TRBD1 on 5 matching bases. CDR3 size: 15 residues. Germline V gene data show CDR1 as KGHSY and CDR2 as FQNENV. V was clipped by 0 bases and J by 8 bases, with 16 bases between them. The CDR3 DNA is TGTGCCAGCAGCCAATCGGGAGGGGCCTCGGGCGAAGCTTTCTTT. Its translation: CASSQSGGASGEAFF. Using reference TRBV16 and TRBJ1-1 for the parts outside the CDR3, the full variable domain is GEEVAQTPKHLVRGEGQKAKLYCAPIKGHSYVFWYQQVLKNEFKFLISFQNENVFDETGMPKERFSAKCLPNSPCSLEIQATKLEDSAVYFCASSQSGGASGEAFFGQGTRLTVV.

This chain links TRBV4-3 with TRBJ1-2; 10 positions agree with TRBD1. V shed 4 bases, J shed 8 bases, and the junction held 16 bases outside the gene matches. Looked up from germline, CDR1 is LGHNA and CDR2 is YSLEER. The CDR3 totals 17 residues. This CDR3 reads CASSPSTTGTGAFGYTF. In DNA, the CDR3 is TGCGCCAGCAGCCCGTCTACGACCGGGACAGGGGCTTTCGGCTACACCTTC.

This chain links TRBV7-3 with TRBJ2-1; D is uncertain. CDR1 and CDR2 from the germline V gene are SGHTA and FQGTGA. This CDR3 comprises 17 residues. Trimming left V 1 base short and J 0 bases short, with 13 bases between. CDR3 DNA: TGTGCCAGCAGCTTAATGCCAGCGCAAGGCTCCTACAATGAGCAGTTCTTC. This gives the protein CASSLMPAQGSYNEQFF.

V usage is TRBV6-5 and J usage is TRBJ1-2; the D is unclear. Germline V gives CDR1 MNHEY, CDR2 SVGAGI. CDR3 size: 15 residues. V lost 6 bases and J lost 7, with 21 bases in between. CDR3 bases: TGTGCCAGCAGCGGGTGGATTAGTTCGGCAGCTGGCTACACCTTC. Its protein is CASSGWISSAAGYTF.

This chain uses TRBV6-5 with TRBJ1-6; no definite D call. Germline V gives CDR1 MNHEY, CDR2 SVGAGI. The CDR3 contains 14 residues. Trimming removed 7 bases at V and 8 bases at J, with 15 bases between. The CDR3 region is CASIGPMNYSPLHF. The CDR3 bases are TGTGCCAGCATTGGGCCGATGAATTATTCACCCCTCCACTTT.

This chain joins TRBV18 and TRBJ2-7; a weak D match, TRBD2 (5 bases). The CDR3 has 15 amino acids. Trimming removed 0 bases from V and 7 bases from J, with 16 bases in between. Germline CDR1 reads KGHSH; CDR2 reads LQKENI. As DNA, the CDR3 is TGTGCCAGCTCACCACCCTGGGCCACATCGGGGGAGCAGTACTTC. This sequence encodes CASSPPWATSGEQYF.

The genes are TRBV7-9 and TRBJ2-1; 10 bases are shared with TRBD1. This CDR3 spans 16 amino acids. The V segment lost 5 bases and the J segment 6 bases; nucleotides outside the gene matches: 10. CDR1 and CDR2 from the germline V gene are SEHNR and FQNEAQ (reference sequence). DNA of the CDR3: TGTGCCAGCAGCCTTCGACAGGGGGCCCCGCGCAATGAGCAGTTCTTC. Translated: CASSLRQGAPRNEQFF.

The chain links TRBV30 to TRBJ1-3, with D uncertain. V was clipped by 7 bases and J by 0 bases, with 13 bases between them. Germline-derived CDR1 and CDR2 are GTSNPN and SVGIG (reference sequence). The CDR3 is 14 amino acids. CDR3 region: CASDRGSSGNTIYF. The CDR3 DNA sequence: TGTGCCTCGGACCGAGGGAGCTCTGGAAACACCATATATTTT.